Listed below are T cell receptor beta chains from one sample, sequenced in a study of CD4 and CD8 cells across lung adenocarcinoma regions. TCRdb independently ran MiXCR on the PCR reads; one entry per CDR3 protein. The sample shows under 8,000 distinct CDR3 sequences, around half of them seen only once. Sequenced input: CD8+ T cells from the center of a lung tumor. These receptors were taken from a male donor with lung adenocarcinoma. The CD4 and CD8 labels of this study may be unreliable. The CDR3 runs from the conserved cysteine through the conserved F or W. The order of the fields is D gene, J gene, clone size, V gene, CDR3 protein, CDR3 DNA. The D gene is left open where the match is weak. Clone size is not always given. Where it is, it says once, few, many or a class for expanded clones.

NA	TRBJ2-5	few	TRBV6-1	CVSGPGQETQYF	TGTGTCTCTGGGCCAGGGCAAGAGACCCAGTACTTC
TRBD1	TRBJ1-6	few	TRBV6-1	CASSPRDRSNSPLHF	TGTGCCAGCAGTCCCCGGGACAGATCCAATTCCCCCCTCCACTTT
TRBD2	TRBJ2-5	many	TRBV7-2	CASGIAGGPSWQYF	TGTGCCAGCGGAATAGCGGGAGGCCCCTCATGGCAGTACTTC
NA	TRBJ1-5	many	TRBV6-5	CASSSARDNQPQHF	TGTGCCAGCAGTTCCGCTAGGGACAATCAGCCCCAGCATTTT
TRBD1	TRBJ2-1	few	TRBV6-6	CASSSLSGDRGRNEQFF	TGTGCCAGCAGTTCACTTTCTGGGGACAGGGGGCGGAATGAGCAGTTCTTC
TRBD2	TRBJ2-1	medium-sized	TRBV6-1	CASNIETSGNDEQFF	TGTGCCAGCAACATAGAGACTAGCGGGAACGATGAGCAGTTCTTC
TRBD1	TRBJ1-5	many	TRBV6-5	CASTSGQSDQPQHF	TGTGCCAGCACCTCGGGACAGAGCGATCAGCCCCAGCATTTT
NA	TRBJ2-4	once	TRBV20-1	CSARDRGSRLRAKNTQYF	TGCAGTGCTAGAGACCGGGGCTCGCGGCTGAGAGCCAAAAACACTCAGTACTTC
NA	TRBJ2-5	NA	TRBV7-2	CAGTGGRGKDTQYF	TGTGCGGGGACCGGCGGACGTGGCAAAGATACCCAGTACTTC
NA	TRBJ2-3	many	TRBV9	CASSVEGGGPSGDTQYF	TGTGCCAGCAGCGTAGAGGGGGGAGGGCCGAGTGGAGATACGCAGTATTTT
TRBD1	TRBJ2-1	many	TRBV6-5	CASPDRSGGKAYNEQFF	TGTGCCAGCCCCGATCGTTCAGGGGGTAAGGCCTACAATGAGCAGTTCTTC
TRBD2	TRBJ2-7	NA	TRBV6-5	CASSYDGTGFSSGRPGEQYF	TGTGCCAGCAGTTACGACGGGACAGGGTTTTCTAGCGGGAGGCCAGGCGAGCAGTACTTC
TRBD2	TRBJ2-3	NA	TRBV14	CAGSGGDVTDTQYF	TGTGCGGGCAGCGGGGGAGATGTCACAGATACCCAGTATTTT
TRBD1	TRBJ2-5	many	TRBV6-1	CASSPVLGQGKETQYF	TGTGCCAGCAGTCCGGTTTTAGGACAGGGAAAAGAGACCCAGTACTTC
NA	TRBJ2-2	NA	TRBV6-1	CASIRGNTGELFF	TGTGCCAGCATCAGGGGGAACACCGGGGAGCTGTTTTTT
TRBD1	TRBJ1-2	NA	TRBV6-1	CASSRNRDRAVPLGGYTF	TGTGCCAGCAGTAGGAACAGGGACAGGGCCGTTCCCTTGGGAGGCTACACCTTC